This T cell receptor (beta chain) was identified in a study of T-cell reconstitution after alpha-beta-depleted transplantation in children. Germline V gene data show CDR1 as MDHEN and CDR2 as SYDVKM. The CDR3 runs to 18 residues. Trimming stripped 4 bases from V and 2 bases from J, with 24 bases between. Study results and caveats: As was reported, about two months after transplant, alpha-beta T cells came from several hundred expanded graft clones. The high TCRbeta diversity at day 60 in some patients came from surviving recipient T cells and thymic progenitors. Counts and diversity of T cells one year after transplant came mostly from newly produced T cells.

The library targeted TCRbeta and was prepared with unique molecular identifiers. From the PCR reads, TCRdb called clonotypes with MiXCR, one entry per CDR3 protein. The repertoire holds some 200,000 distinct CDR3 sequences, with approximately 8.4% as singletons. This clonotype appeared many times. The antigen remains unidentified. This receptor was obtained from a male patient between 2 and 15 years old who had a stem cell transplant for acute myeloid leukemia, so the T cells may come from the graft donor. The specimen comprised PBMCs, mostly from graft donor cells, sampled 360 days after TCRalphabeta/CD19-depleted stem cell transplant. The gene calls are TRBV28 and TRBJ2-7; tentative D call: TRBD1 (6 bases). The CDR3 reads CASSSDTPHRELPYEQYF. CDR3 sequence (DNA): TGTGCCAGCAGTTCCGACACTCCCCACAGGGAACTGCCCTACGAGCAGTACTTC.